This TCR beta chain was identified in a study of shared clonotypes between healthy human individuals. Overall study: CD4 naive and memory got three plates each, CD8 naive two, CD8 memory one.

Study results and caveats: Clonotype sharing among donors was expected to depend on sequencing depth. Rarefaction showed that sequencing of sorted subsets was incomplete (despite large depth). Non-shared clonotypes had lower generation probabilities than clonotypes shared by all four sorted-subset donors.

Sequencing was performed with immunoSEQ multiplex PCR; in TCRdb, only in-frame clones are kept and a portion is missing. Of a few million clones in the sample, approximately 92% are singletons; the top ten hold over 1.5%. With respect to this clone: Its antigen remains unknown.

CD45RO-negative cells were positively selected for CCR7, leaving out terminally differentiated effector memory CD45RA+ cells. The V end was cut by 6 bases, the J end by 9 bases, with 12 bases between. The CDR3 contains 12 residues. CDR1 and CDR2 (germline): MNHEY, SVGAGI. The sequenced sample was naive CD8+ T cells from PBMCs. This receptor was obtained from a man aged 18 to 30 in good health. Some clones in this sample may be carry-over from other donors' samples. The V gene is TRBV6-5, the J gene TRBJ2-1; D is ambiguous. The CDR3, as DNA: TGTGCCAGCAGGCAACTCGTGGGTGAGCAGTTCTTC. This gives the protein CASRQLVGEQFF.